The present TCR beta chain was sequenced within a study of cytomegalovirus exposure and HLA in healthy donors. Study-level points and caveats: Whilst most TCR sequences proved rare, a subset of public TCRs occurred across many donors.

Germline CDR1 reads SGHKS; CDR2 reads YYEKEE (reference sequence). Deletions cut 6 bases from V and 2 bases from J, with 16 bases between. The CDR3 has 15 amino acids. Primers included in the PCR were 60 Vbeta and 13 Jbeta primers. Method: immunoSEQ multiplex PCR; TCRdb's copy keeps in-frame clones and lacks some. The sample holds 120,000 to 150,000 clones, roughly 86% seen once. Remarks on this clone: Its antigen is still unknown.

The V and J genes are TRBV5-5 and TRBJ2-3, with TRBD2 as a possible D gene (6 bases). The sample comprised PBMCs. This TCR was recovered from a young man in good health and CMV-seropositive. In DNA form, the CDR3 reads TGTGCCAGCAACTTTGGGGACTTTCACACAGATACGCAGTATTTT. Its protein is CASNFGDFHTDTQYF.